These 23 T cell receptor beta chains were sequenced from one sample in a study of blood T cell repertoires in COVID-19. Repertoires were generated with immunoSEQ multiplex PCR, while TCRdb's copy carries only in-frame clones and drops some. The sample comprises 300,000 to 400,000 clones, just over 85% of which are singletons, and approximately 4.6% rests with the top ten. Material: PBMCs or T cells enriched from blood (not recorded which). The receptors come from a woman in her thirties or forties with acute COVID-19.

The CDR3 reads CASSTRGTVDSPLHF. The CDR3 nucleotides read TGTGCCAGCAGCACTCGCGGGACGGTGGATTCACCCCTCCACTTT. This chain connects TRBV5-4 to TRBJ1-6, with D possibly matching TRBD1 (5 bases). The CDR3 sequence is 15 residues long. Germline CDR1 SGHNT, CDR2 YYREEE (reference sequence). Trimming removed 4 bases from V and 8 bases from J, with 16 bases in between. The full variable domain, completed using reference TRBV5-4 and TRBJ1-6, is ETGVTQSPTHLIKTRGQQVTLRCSSQSGHNTVSWYQQALGQGPQFIFQYYREEENGRGNFPPRFSGLQFPNYSSELNVNALELDDSALYLCASSTRGTVDSPLHFGNGTRLTVT.

V gene TRBV7-3 combines with J gene TRBJ2-2; perhaps TRBD1 as D (5 bases). V was trimmed by 6 bases and J by 6 bases, leaving 11 bases between them. This CDR3 spans 13 amino acids. Germline values: CDR1 SGHTA, CDR2 FQGTGA. The CDR3 sequence: CASRVTDAGELFF. In DNA form, the CDR3 reads TGTGCCAGCAGGGTGACAGACGCCGGGGAGCTGTTTTTT.

This clone showed up just a few times. Other DNA variants within this sample encode the same CDR3. This chain joins TRBV18 and TRBJ1-5, with D possibly TRBD1 on 6 matching bases. CDR3 length: 15 amino acids. V lost 3 bases and J lost 1, with 10 bases in between. From germline, CDR1 is KGHSH and CDR2 LQKENI. For the CDR3, the DNA is TGTGCCAGCTCACCCGGGGGGGCGAGCAATCAGCCCCAGCATTTT. Translation gives CASSPGGASNQPQHF.

This clone was seen a single time. The rearrangement uses TRBV6-6 and TRBJ2-7; D remains unclear. Looked up from germline, CDR1 is MNHNY and CDR2 is SVGAGI (reference sequence). Trimming removed 2 bases from V and 0 bases from J, with 11 bases in between. This CDR3 comprises 15 residues. CDR3 nucleotide sequence: TGTGCCAGCAGTTACGGGCCGACGAGCTCCTACGAGCAGTACTTC. Protein: CASSYGPTSSYEQYF.

The chain links TRBV9 to TRBJ1-3, with D maybe TRBD1 (5 bases). There are 18 residues in the CDR3. Germline-derived CDR1 and CDR2 are SGDLS and YYNGEE. The germline V and J ends were trimmed by 5 bases and 6 bases, with 27 bases remaining between them. The DNA of the CDR3 is TGTGCCAGCAGGCCCGGCGGGAGACGGGGCCGGGAAATAAACACCATATATTTT. Protein: CASRPGGRRGREINTIYF.

The chain employs TRBV3-1 (or the pseudogene TRBV3-2) and TRBJ1-2, with a weak D call TRBD1 (6 bases). In germline, CDR1 is LGHDT, CDR2 YNNKEL (reference sequence). There are 14 residues in the CDR3. Trimming pared 3 bases from V and 4 bases from J, leaving 12 bases between. The CDR3 here is CASSHGQPRYGYTF. In DNA form, the CDR3 reads TGTGCCAGCAGCCATGGACAGCCGCGCTATGGCTACACCTTC.

With respect to this clone: Other DNA sequences in the sample encode the same CDR3. The chain has TRBV19 and TRBJ1-5, with TRBD1 identical over 10 bases. CDR3 length equals 14 residues. Germline CDR1 reads LNHDA; CDR2 reads SQIVND (reference sequence). The V gene end was trimmed by 5 bases and the J gene end by 2 bases; junction bases not matched to a gene: 0. CDR3 bases: TGTGCCAGTAGTGGGACAGGGGGCAATCAGCCCCAGCATTTT. Translating gives CASSGTGGNQPQHF.

The V call is TRBV2, the J call TRBJ2-7; 7 positions agree with TRBD1. Germline trimming cut 5 bases from V and 1 base from J; bases unmatched to any gene: 5. The CDR3 extends over 14 amino acids. Germline CDR1 reads SNHLY; CDR2 reads FYNNEI. The DNA for the CDR3 is TGTGCCAGCAGTTTACAGGACAGGTCCTACGAGCAGTACTTC. Translating it yields CASSLQDRSYEQYF. The full variable domain, rest sourced from reference TRBV2 and TRBJ2-7, is EPEVTQTPSHQVTQMGQEVILRCVPISNHLYFYWYRQILGQKVEFLVSFYNNEISEKSEIFDDQFSVERPDGSNFTLKIRSTKLEDSAMYFCASSLQDRSYEQYFGPGTRLTVT.

The rearrangement links TRBV13 to TRBJ2-3, with 8 bases that match TRBD1. The CDR3 sequence is 15 residues long. Germline V gene sequence: CDR1 PRHDT, CDR2 FYEKMQ (reference sequence). The trim removed 5 bases at V and 3 bases at J, leaving 7 bases unmatched. Written as DNA, the CDR3 is TGTGCCAGCAGCCTGAAATGGACAGGGACAGATACGCAGTATTTT. Translation: CASSLKWTGTDTQYF.

This clone was counted a single time. This chain links TRBV5-1 with TRBJ2-5; 7 bases are a match to TRBD1. CDR1 SGHRS and CDR2 YFSETQ come from the germline V gene. The CDR3 is made up of 14 amino acids. With V trimmed by 3 bases and J by 2 bases, 4 bases remained unmatched. Written as DNA, the CDR3 is TGCGCCAGCAGCTACGCACAGGGGCAAGAGACCCAGTACTTC. Residues: CASSYAQGQETQYF.

The genes are TRBV28 and TRBJ2-7; 8 positions agree with TRBD1. The V and J ends lost 3 bases and 4 bases, in that order; junction bases with no gene match: 11. CDR3 length: 16 amino acids. Germline V lookup: CDR1 MDHEN, CDR2 SYDVKM. CDR3 region: CASSFPEDRAHYEQYF. The CDR3 DNA follows: TGTGCCAGCAGTTTCCCGGAGGACAGGGCCCATTACGAGCAGTACTTC.

V and J are TRBV4-1 and TRBJ1-4; the D is unclear. The CDR3 is 17 residues long. Trimming cost V 2 bases and J 8 bases, with 21 bases left between them. From germline, CDR1 is MGHRA and CDR2 YSYEKL. The CDR3 nucleotides read TGCGCCAGCAGCCAATGGTCGCCCCGACAAGCAACGGAAAAACTGTTTTTT. This translates into CASSQWSPRQATEKLFF.

The chain carries TRBV28 and TRBJ1-3; D is undetermined. The CDR3 has 14 amino acids. Between the trimmed V and J ends, which lost 6 bases and 2 bases, there was a span of 11 bases. The germline gives CDR1 MDHEN, CDR2 SYDVKM. CDR3 region: CASSQGLTGNTIYF. The CDR3 DNA reads TGTGCCAGCAGCCAAGGACTTACTGGAAACACCATATATTTT.

The DNA of the CDR3 is TGCGCCAGCAGCTCCGACAGGGAATGGGGTGAAAAACTGTTTTTT. Translated: CASSSDREWGEKLFF. The chain carries TRBV5-1 and TRBJ1-4; 7 bases map to TRBD1. CDR3 length equals 15 residues. CDR1 and CDR2 from the germline V gene are SGHRS and YFSETQ. Trimming cost V 3 bases and J 7 bases; bases outside gene matches: 9.

V and J are TRBV28 and TRBJ2-1; 7 nucleotides agree with TRBD2. With V trimmed by 5 bases and J by 2 bases, 6 bases remained unmatched. The germline CDR1 and CDR2 sequences are MDHEN and SYDVKM. This CDR3 is 15 amino acids long. CDR3 DNA: TGTGCCAGCAGTCCCCCCAGCGGGACCTACAATGAGCAGTTCTTC. It encodes CASSPPSGTYNEQFF.

The gene calls are TRBV7-9 and TRBJ1-6; D may be TRBD1 (6 bases). Trimming pared 5 bases from V and 7 bases from J, leaving 12 bases between. From germline, CDR1 is SEHNR and CDR2 FQNEAQ (reference sequence). The CDR3 has 14 amino acids. The CDR3 protein is CASSAGQSNSPLHF. In nucleotides, the CDR3 is TGTGCCAGCAGCGCCGGACAGTCCAATTCACCCCTCCACTTT.

The V gene is TRBV7-3, the J gene TRBJ2-2; D is unclear. The length of the CDR3 is 14 residues. V gave up 2 bases and J gave up 2 bases, with 6 bases separating them. The germline CDR1 and CDR2 sequences are SGHTA and FQGTGA. For the CDR3, the DNA is TGTGCCAGCAGCTTACTAATTAACACCGGGGAGCTGTTTTTT. Amino acids: CASSLLINTGELFF.

The rearrangement uses TRBV6-5 and TRBJ1-2, with TRBD1 as a possible D gene (6 bases). Germline CDR1 and CDR2: MNHEY and SVGAGI. This CDR3 spans 14 amino acids. V gave up 5 bases and J gave up 5 bases, with 15 bases separating them. This CDR3 reads CASSRRDTPYGYTF. DNA of the CDR3: TGTGCCAGCAGTCGCCGGGACACACCTTATGGCTACACCTTC.

The chain employs TRBV24-1 and TRBJ2-1; 11 bases agree with TRBD1. The CDR3 has 16 amino acids. The junction had 12 bases not matched to a gene; V was cut back by 9 bases and J by 6 bases. Germline values: CDR1 KGHDR, CDR2 SFDVKD. The CDR3 nucleotides read TGTGCCACCGGCGCCTTGGACAGGGGGCAGGGCAATGAGCAGTTCTTC. Translation: CATGALDRGQGNEQFF.

The chain links TRBV6-5 to TRBJ2-1; 9 bases fit TRBD2. From germline, CDR1 is MNHEY and CDR2 SVGAGI. The CDR3 contains 16 residues. The ends lost 2 bases at V and 0 bases at J; junction bases unmatched: 2. The CDR3 loop reads CASSYAGGFSYNEQFF. CDR3 in DNA: TGTGCCAGCAGTTACGCGGGAGGGTTCTCCTACAATGAGCAGTTCTTC.

With respect to this clone: Other DNA sequences in the same sample also yield this CDR3. J is TRBJ1-1 and V is TRBV11-2; perhaps TRBD1 as D (5 bases). The CDR3 contains 12 residues. The V end lost 2 bases, the J end lost 4 bases, and 5 bases lay between the germline ends. Germline lookup yields CDR1 SGHAT and CDR2 FQNNGV. The CDR3 sequence is CASSLQGTEAFF. The CDR3 DNA reads TGTGCCAGCAGCTTACAGGGCACTGAAGCTTTCTTT.

The chain combines TRBV7-8 with TRBJ1-5; tentatively, D is TRBD1 (5 bases). The CDR3 contains 16 residues. The germline V gene has CDR1 SGHVS and CDR2 FQNEAQ. V lost 5 bases to trimming and J lost 4 bases, with 18 bases between them. The CDR3 sequence is CASSPQTAGPNQPQHF. In nucleotides, the CDR3 is TGTGCCAGCAGCCCCCAAACCGCAGGGCCGAATCAGCCCCAGCATTTT.

The chain couples TRBV5-1 to TRBJ2-1, with D perhaps matching TRBD1 (5 bases). Looked up from germline, CDR1 is SGHRS and CDR2 is YFSETQ. This CDR3 has 16 residues. With 0 bases removed from V and 4 bases from J, the gap between germline ends came to 14 bases. This CDR3 reads CASSLDRLGVYNEQFF. The CDR3 bases are TGCGCCAGCAGCTTGGACAGGCTTGGGGTTTACAATGAGCAGTTCTTC.